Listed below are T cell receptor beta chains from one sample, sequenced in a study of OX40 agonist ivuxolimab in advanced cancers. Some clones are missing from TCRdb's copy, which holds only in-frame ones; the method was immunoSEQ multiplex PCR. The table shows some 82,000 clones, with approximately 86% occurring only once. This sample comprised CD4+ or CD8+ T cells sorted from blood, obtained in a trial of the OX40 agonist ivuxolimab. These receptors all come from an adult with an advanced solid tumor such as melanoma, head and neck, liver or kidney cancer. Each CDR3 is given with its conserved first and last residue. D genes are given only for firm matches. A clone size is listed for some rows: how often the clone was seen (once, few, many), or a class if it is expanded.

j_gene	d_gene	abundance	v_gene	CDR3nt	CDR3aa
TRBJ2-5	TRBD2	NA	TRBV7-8	TGTGCCAGCAGCCAACCGACTAGCTTCCAGTACTTC	CASSQPTSFQYF
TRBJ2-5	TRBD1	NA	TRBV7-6	TGTGCCAGCAGCCAAGACAGGGGGAGCCAAGAGACCCAGTACTTC	CASSQDRGSQETQYF
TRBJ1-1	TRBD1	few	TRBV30	TGTGCCTCAAACAGGGGGTTCGACACTGAAGCTTTCTTT	CASNRGFDTEAFF
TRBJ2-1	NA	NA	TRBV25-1	TGTGCCAGTTCTTCCCGGGCCCAGCAGTTCTTC	CASSSRAQQFF
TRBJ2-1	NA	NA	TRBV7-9	TGTGCCAGCAGCTTAAATAGCGGCGAGGAGGAGCAGTTCTTC	CASSLNSGEEEQFF
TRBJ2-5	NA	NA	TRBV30	TGTGCCTGGAGCGCATACAGTACCGGGAGAGAGACCCAGTACTTC	CAWSAYSTGRETQYF
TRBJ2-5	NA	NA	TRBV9	TGTGCCAGCAGCGTAGCCGGGACTGTAGGGGAGACCCAGTACTTC	CASSVAGTVGETQYF
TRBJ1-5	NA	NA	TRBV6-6	TGTGCCAGCAGGTCAGGACAGCCGGGCCGGGGGCAGCCCCAGCATTTT	CASRSGQPGRGQPQHF
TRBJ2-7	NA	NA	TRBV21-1	TGTGCCAGCAGCAATTTAGGGATCGTATGTGACGAGCAGTACTTC	CASSNLGIVCDEQYF
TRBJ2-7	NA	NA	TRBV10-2	TGCGCCAGCAGTGAGCCCCGGGACAACGGAGAGCAGTACTTC	CASSEPRDNGEQYF